This T cell receptor beta chain was observed in a study of T cells after yellow fever vaccination (dated by TCRdb to the late 2010s). A note on the overall study: Libraries from fractions with low cell numbers were prepared with the SMART-Seq v4 Ultra Low Input RNA kit. The cohort comprised two healthy male donors, one aged 18 to 30 and one aged 30 to 40 years. To follow T-cell clones before and after both primary and booster YFV17D yellow fever vaccination, bulk TCR alpha and beta repertoires underwent longitudinal sequencing. Blood was drawn at multiple timepoints before and after primary and secondary immunization, with bulk PBMC replicates and cell subsets isolated. Broad study findings and their caveats: Compared with the primary T-cell response, the secondary T-cell response was faster but weaker, reaching its peak on day 5 rather than on day 15. A small share of clonotypes occurred in both CD4 and CD8 compartments, likely arising from convergent recombination. Only two donors were included in the study, so the extent to which the findings can be generalized is limited. FACS-sorted repertoires could contain abundant contaminating clonotypes from the bulk population, so computational filtering was required. Most clones expanded after primary vaccination (around 96% of CD4 and around nine tenths of CD8) were re-detected after the booster, suggesting that broad memory maintenance occurred.

The meaning of the sample's treatment or condition label: live attenuated yellow fever vaccine strain. At every blood-draw timepoint, two biological replicates of bulk PBMCs were collected. PBMCs were isolated from peripheral blood using a standard Ficoll-Paque protocol. TriZol was used to extract RNA from bulk PBMCs, from CD4 and CD8 fractions, and from dextramer-positive and dextramer-negative fractions. This clonotype was observed many times. No antigen is known for it. Base qualities are not provided; no much larger clone lies one nucleotide away. TCR cDNA was synthesized by 5'RACE template switching, through which a universal primer site and unique molecular identifiers were introduced. Priming of cDNA synthesis was performed from both the TCR alpha and TCR beta constant segments. Libraries were amplified in two PCR steps, with sample barcodes and sequencing adapters added in the second step. Sequencing of libraries was done on Illumina HiSeq 2500 (2x100 bp) or NovaSeq (2x150 bp). Under the source paper's analysis protocol: MIGEC handled demultiplexing of reads and collapsing into UMI consensus sequences, while MiXCR performed V(D)J alignment. Using edgeR on replicate PBMC samples, clonotypes were called vaccine-responding if FDR was below 0.01 and the log2 fold change was above 5 up to day 15. Bulk clonotypes were assigned CD4 or CD8 identity according to which sequenced CD4 or CD8 repertoire held them at higher abundance. Using fastp trimming at Q25 and MiXCR clonotype assembly, TCRdb reanalyzed the public sequencing data and kept in-frame beta chains. All rows with the same CDR3 protein become a single entry with the most common DNA and genes. The V and J calls shown here were made by TCRdb, not taken from the authors' results. A total of under 700,000 distinct CDR3 sequences appear in this sample, about a sixth of them only once. Roughly a sixth of the sample is held by the ten biggest clonotypes.

The sample in question was PBMCs, obtained more than 4 days after the first yellow fever vaccination. The TCR originated in a man younger than 35 who received the YFV17D yellow fever vaccine.

At the DNA level, the sequence is TGTGCCAGCAGCCGGGAGGGACCGCGCGTCGGTACGCAGTATTTT. Translated, it gives CASSREGPRVGTQYF. The chain is assembled from TRBV2 and TRBJ2-3, with TRBD2 matching 8 junction bases. Via the germline V gene, CDR1 is SNHLY and CDR2 FYNNEI. Germline trimming: 6 bases from V, 8 bases from J; junction bases outside gene matches: 13. The CDR3 spans 15 residues, from the cysteine through the phenylalanine. The CDR3 DNA has 45 bases and is translated from base 1.